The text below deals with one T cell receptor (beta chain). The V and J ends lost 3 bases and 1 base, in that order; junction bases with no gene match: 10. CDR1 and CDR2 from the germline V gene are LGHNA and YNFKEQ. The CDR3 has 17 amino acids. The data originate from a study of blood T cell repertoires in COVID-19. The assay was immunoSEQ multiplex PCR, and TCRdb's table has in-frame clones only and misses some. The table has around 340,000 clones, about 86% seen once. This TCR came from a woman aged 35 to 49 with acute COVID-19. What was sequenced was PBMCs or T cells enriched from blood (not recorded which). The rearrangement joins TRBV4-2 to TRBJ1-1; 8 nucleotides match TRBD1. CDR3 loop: CASSQPILQGENTEAFF. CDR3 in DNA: TGTGCCAGCAGCCAGCCCATTCTACAGGGGGAGAACACTGAAGCTTTCTTT.